Given below is one TCR beta chain in context. Study processing details: Amplification from reference gene primers served as the basis for estimated nucleated cell counts. Generated by immunoSEQ multiplex PCR, the TCRdb table keeps only in-frame clones and is missing some. That table supplies the V and J calls and clone size; D and trimming were determined from the DNA. Among approximately 290,000 clones listed, approximately 91% were seen once. The source of the sample is a study of blood T cell repertoires in COVID-19. Overall study: The analysed material was cDNA or gDNA that came from T cells, B-cell-depleted T cells, or PBMCs.

Sequencing was done on a sample of peripheral blood. This receptor was identified in a woman aged 55-70 years with acute or convalescent COVID-19.

CDR3 nucleotide sequence: TGTGCCAGCAACTGGCAGGGGCGCAACACTGAAGCTTTCTTT. It encodes CASNWQGRNTEAFF. This chain connects TRBV28 to TRBJ1-1; a possible D gene is TRBD1 (6 bases). This CDR3 spans 14 amino acids. V lost 7 bases, J lost 2 bases, and 14 bases lay in between. Germline V gives CDR1 MDHEN, CDR2 SYDVKM.